This entry features one T cell receptor (beta chain) sequence. This CDR3 is built from 16 residues. V lost 3 bases, J lost 4 bases, and 7 bases stayed unmatched. The sample belongs to a study of CD8+ T cells in alopecia areata. It was cDNA, reverse transcribed from extracted RNA, that served as the sequencing template. Clones were sequenced by immunoSEQ multiplex PCR, and TCRdb holds only the in-frame ones, with some missing. The sample consists of about 97,000 clones, around 45% of them appearing once. This receptor was obtained from a human donor with alopecia areata. The sample was CD4+ T cells sorted from blood. This chain links TRBV23-1 with TRBJ2-2; 8 bases map to TRBD2. TRBV23-1 is flagged as an ORF with uncertain function. For the CDR3, the DNA is TGCGCCAGCAGTCATTCGGGGGGGCGGCTCACCGGGGAGCTGTTTTTT. This translates into CASSHSGGRLTGELFF.